This note documents a single T cell receptor (beta chain) sequence. Use of 60 Vbeta and 13 Jbeta primers characterized the PCR. Libraries were prepared by immunoSEQ multiplex PCR; TCRdb keeps only in-frame clonotypes and omits some of them. The repertoire includes more than 150,000 clones, 76% of them detected once, and around 1.5% sits in the top ten. The CDR3 is 16 amino acids. Germline V gene data show CDR1 as MNHEY and CDR2 as SMNVEV (reference sequence). Trimming took 3 bases from V and 6 from J; bases not matched to a gene: 12. The sample is drawn from a study of cytomegalovirus exposure and HLA in healthy donors.

The rearrangement joins TRBV27 to TRBJ1-2; 8 nucleotides align to TRBD1. The sample comprised PBMCs. The TCR sequence derives from a young man in good health and CMV-seronegative. CDR3: CASSFAFRGQKHGYTF. The CDR3 bases are TGTGCCAGCAGTTTCGCCTTCAGGGGGCAGAAGCATGGCTACACCTTC.